The entry below describes one T cell receptor (beta chain). This receptor's antigen is unknown. Qualities for individual bases were not recorded, and no much larger clone is one base off. Genomic DNA was extracted from sorted cells for sequencing of the TCRbeta CDR3 region. TCRbeta CDR3 regions were sequenced using the immunoSEQ Assay. TCRdb carries this immuneACCESS record with in-frame sequences only. Its versions omit some clonotypes, under half of them owing to an unresolved V gene in the studies checked, with the rest unexplained. For this sample there are about 130,000 clones; about 93% appear just once. The leading ten clones occupy more than 0.9% of the sample. The germline V gene specifies SGHRS as CDR1 and YFSETQ as CDR2. V gives up 4 bases and J gives up 1 base, and the segment between their germline ends measures 18 bases. Inclusive of the bounding cysteine and phenylalanine, the CDR3 is 17 residues long. Only the CDR3 part of the read is kept: 51 bases, read in frame from the first base.

The data are from a study of OX40 agonist ivuxolimab in advanced cancers. For the study in its entirety: Ivuxolimab, which targeted the costimulatory receptor OX40 (CD134), was an agonistic, fully human IgG2 monoclonal antibody. The monotherapy dose-escalation portion (N = 52 patients) of the phase I ivuxolimab trial is reported in the paper. Intravenous ivuxolimab was administered to patients every 2 weeks at six dose levels: 0.01, 0.1, 0.3, 1.5, 3 and 10 mg/kg. The purpose of peripheral TCRbeta sequencing was to test whether ivuxolimab changed TCR sequence diversity and led to clonal T-cell expansion. Patients were allowed to have had prior anti-PD-1, anti-PD-L1 or anti-CTLA-4 therapy, and 40% of the dose-escalation patients had been treated with checkpoint inhibitors. A male proportion of roughly 80% and a mean age of roughly 58 years, ranging from roughly 23 to 79, were recorded for the dose-escalation cohort. Of the 50 to 55 patients in dose escalation, 19 had hepatocellular carcinoma, about 15 had melanoma, 9 had renal cell carcinoma and 9 had head and neck cancer. Partial responses occurred in three dose-escalation patients: two with cutaneous melanoma and one with hepatocellular carcinoma.

Paper-wide results and their limitations: The antigen specificity of the peripheral T cells that underwent clonal expansion was not determined. At doses from 0.1 to 3.0 mg/kg, clonal expansion was seen in both CD4+ and CD8+ blood T cells between baseline and week 6. In partial responders in the 0.1-3.0 mg/kg groups, normalized peripheral clonal expansion was found to be among the lowest, especially among CD8+ T cells. Low levels of normalized T-cell clonal expansion were also seen in some patients who did not respond. After ivuxolimab, more expanded clones were found on average in CD8+ T cells than in CD4+ T cells.

The trial excluded patients who had a history of autoimmune disease or who were on systemic immunosuppression. Peripheral blood for TCR sequencing was collected from all dose cohorts at baseline, on cycle 4 day 1, and on cycle 7 day 1. Samples were obtained from an open-label, multicenter, first-in-human phase I dose-escalation trial of ivuxolimab. Adults with locally advanced or metastatic head and neck squamous cell, hepatocellular, melanoma or renal cell carcinoma were enrolled in the trial. Before TCR sequencing, CD4+ T cells and CD8+ T cells from peripheral blood were sorted into separate populations.

This receptor was taken from an adult with an advanced solid tumor such as melanoma, head and neck, liver or kidney cancer. This specimen was CD4+ or CD8+ T cells sorted from blood, taken in a trial of the OX40 agonist ivuxolimab. The rearranged segments are TRBV5-1 and TRBJ1-5; the D gene cannot be resolved reliably. In nucleotides, the sequence is TGCGCCAGCAGCCCATGGACCGAAGCAGGCAGCAATCAGCCCCAGCATTTT. Its protein reads: CASSPWTEAGSNQPQHF.